This T cell receptor beta chain was recorded in a study of blood T cell repertoires in COVID-19. CDR3 length equals 14 residues. CDR1 SGHVS and CDR2 FNYEAQ come from the germline V gene. J was trimmed by 6 bases and V by 5 bases; bases with no gene match: 2. The method was immunoSEQ multiplex PCR; TCRdb's version includes in-frame clones alone and lacks a portion of them. The data show 150,000 to 200,000 clones, under 95% seen once. The sample consisted of peripheral blood. The gene calls are TRBV7-6 and TRBJ2-2, with 11 bases fitting TRBD2. This receptor was obtained from a man aged 55 to 70 with active or convalescent COVID-19. The DNA of the CDR3 is TGTGCCAGCAGCATTAGCGGGGGGGCCGGGGAGCTGTTTTTT. Its translation: CASSISGGAGELFF.